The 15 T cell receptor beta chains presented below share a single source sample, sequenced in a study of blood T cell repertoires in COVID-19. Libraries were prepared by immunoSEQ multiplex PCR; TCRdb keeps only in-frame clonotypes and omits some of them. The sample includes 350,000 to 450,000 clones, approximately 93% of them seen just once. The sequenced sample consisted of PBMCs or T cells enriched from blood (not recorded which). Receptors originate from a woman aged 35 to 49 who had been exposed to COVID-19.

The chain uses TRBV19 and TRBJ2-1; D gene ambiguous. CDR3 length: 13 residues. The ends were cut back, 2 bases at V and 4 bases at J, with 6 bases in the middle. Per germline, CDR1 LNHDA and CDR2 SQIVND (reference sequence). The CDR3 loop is CASSISGYNEQFF. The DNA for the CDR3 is TGTGCCAGTAGTATATCCGGTTACAATGAGCAGTTCTTC.

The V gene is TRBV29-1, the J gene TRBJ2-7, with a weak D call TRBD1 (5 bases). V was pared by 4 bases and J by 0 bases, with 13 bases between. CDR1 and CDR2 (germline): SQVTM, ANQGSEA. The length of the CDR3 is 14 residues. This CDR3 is CSVVGRQHSYEQYF. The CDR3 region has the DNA TGCAGCGTTGTCGGCCGACAGCACTCCTACGAGCAGTACTTC.

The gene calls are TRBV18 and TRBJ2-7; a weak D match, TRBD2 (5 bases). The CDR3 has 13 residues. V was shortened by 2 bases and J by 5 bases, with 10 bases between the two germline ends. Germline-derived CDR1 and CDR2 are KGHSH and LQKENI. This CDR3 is CASSPGLANEQYF. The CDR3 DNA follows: TGTGCCAGCTCACCAGGGCTAGCAAACGAGCAGTACTTC.

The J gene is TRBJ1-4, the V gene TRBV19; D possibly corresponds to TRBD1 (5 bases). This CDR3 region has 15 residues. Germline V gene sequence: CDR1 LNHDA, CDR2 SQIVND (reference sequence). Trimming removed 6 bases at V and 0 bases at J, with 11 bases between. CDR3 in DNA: TGTGCCAGTAGCATGGGGGGGGCAACTAATGAAAAACTGTTTTTT. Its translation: CASSMGGATNEKLFF. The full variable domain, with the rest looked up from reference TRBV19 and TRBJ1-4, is DGGITQSPKYLFRKEGQNVTLSCEQNLNHDAMYWYRQDPGQGLRLIYYSQIVNDFQKGDIAEGYSVSREKKESFPLTVTSAQKNPTAFYLCASSMGGATNEKLFFGSGTQLSVL.

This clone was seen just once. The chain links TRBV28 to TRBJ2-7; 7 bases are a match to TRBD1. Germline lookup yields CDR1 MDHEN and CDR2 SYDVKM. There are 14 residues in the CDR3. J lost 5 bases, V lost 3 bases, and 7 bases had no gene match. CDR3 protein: CASSFLRDRHEQYF. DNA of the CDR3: TGTGCCAGCAGTTTCCTCCGGGACAGACACGAGCAGTACTTC.

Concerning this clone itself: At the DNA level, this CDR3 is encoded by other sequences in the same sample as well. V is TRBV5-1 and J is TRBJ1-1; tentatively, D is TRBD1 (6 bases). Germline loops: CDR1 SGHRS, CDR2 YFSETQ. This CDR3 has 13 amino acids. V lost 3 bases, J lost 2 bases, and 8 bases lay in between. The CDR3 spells CASSSQGNTEAFF. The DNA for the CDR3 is TGCGCCAGCAGCTCACAGGGCAACACTGAAGCTTTCTTT.

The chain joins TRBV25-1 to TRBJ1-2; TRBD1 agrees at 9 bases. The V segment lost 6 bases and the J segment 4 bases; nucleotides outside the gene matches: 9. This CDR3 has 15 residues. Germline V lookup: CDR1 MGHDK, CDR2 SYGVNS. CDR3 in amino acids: CASSPRQGVIYGYTF. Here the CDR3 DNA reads TGTGCCAGCAGCCCTAGACAGGGGGTAATCTATGGCTACACCTTC.

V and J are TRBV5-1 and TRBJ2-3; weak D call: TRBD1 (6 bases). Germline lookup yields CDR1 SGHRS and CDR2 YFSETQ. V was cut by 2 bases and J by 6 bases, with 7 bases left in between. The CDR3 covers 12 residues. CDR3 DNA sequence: TGCGCCAGCAGCTTCCAGGGGGATACGCAGTATTTT. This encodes CASSFQGDTQYF. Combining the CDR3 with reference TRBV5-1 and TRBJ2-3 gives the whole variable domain KAGVTQTPRYLIKTRGQQVTLSCSPISGHRSVSWYQQTPGQGLQFLFEYFSETQRNKGNFPGRFSGRQFSNSRSEMNVSTLELGDSALYLCASSFQGDTQYFGPGTRLTVL.

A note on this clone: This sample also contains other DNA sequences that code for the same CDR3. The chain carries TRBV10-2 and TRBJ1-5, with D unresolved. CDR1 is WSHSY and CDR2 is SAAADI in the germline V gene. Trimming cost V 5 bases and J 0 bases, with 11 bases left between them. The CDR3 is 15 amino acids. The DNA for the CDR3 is TGCGCCAGCAGTCGGTCGGAGTATAGCAATCAGCCCCAGCATTTT. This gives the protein CASSRSEYSNQPQHF.

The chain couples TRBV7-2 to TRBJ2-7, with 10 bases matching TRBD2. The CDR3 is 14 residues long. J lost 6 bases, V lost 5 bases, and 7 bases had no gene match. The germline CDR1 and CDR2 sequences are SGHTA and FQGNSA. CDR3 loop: CASSPSGSSFEQYF. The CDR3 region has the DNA TGTGCCAGCAGCCCTAGCGGGAGCTCTTTCGAGCAGTACTTC.

CDR3 in amino acids: CASSRFRGSISPLHF. CDR3 DNA: TGCGCCAGCAGCAGATTCAGGGGGTCGATTTCACCCCTCCACTTT. The rearrangement uses TRBV5-1 and TRBJ1-6; TRBD1 matches at 7 bases. Germline assignment: CDR1 SGHRS and CDR2 YFSETQ. There are 15 residues in the CDR3. The trim removed 4 bases at V and 9 bases at J, leaving 10 bases unmatched.

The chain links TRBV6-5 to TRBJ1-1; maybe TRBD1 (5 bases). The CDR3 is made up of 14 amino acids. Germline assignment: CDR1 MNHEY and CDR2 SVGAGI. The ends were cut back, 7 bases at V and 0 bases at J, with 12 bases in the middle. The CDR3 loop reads CASKTAGLNTEAFF. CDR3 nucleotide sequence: TGTGCCAGCAAAACGGCAGGGCTGAACACTGAAGCTTTCTTT.

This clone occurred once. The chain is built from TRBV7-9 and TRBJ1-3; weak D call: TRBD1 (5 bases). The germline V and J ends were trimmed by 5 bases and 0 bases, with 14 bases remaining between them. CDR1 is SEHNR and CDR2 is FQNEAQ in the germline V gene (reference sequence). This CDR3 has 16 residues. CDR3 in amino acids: CASSRTKRVSGNTIYF. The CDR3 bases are TGTGCCAGCAGCCGGACAAAGCGGGTCTCTGGAAACACCATATATTTT.

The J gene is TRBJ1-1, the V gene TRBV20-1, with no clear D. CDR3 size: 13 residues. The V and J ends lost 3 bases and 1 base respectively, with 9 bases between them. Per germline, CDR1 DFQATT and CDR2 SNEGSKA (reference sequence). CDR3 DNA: TGCAGTGCTAGTAGTCAGTCGAACACTGAAGCTTTCTTT. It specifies CSASSQSNTEAFF.

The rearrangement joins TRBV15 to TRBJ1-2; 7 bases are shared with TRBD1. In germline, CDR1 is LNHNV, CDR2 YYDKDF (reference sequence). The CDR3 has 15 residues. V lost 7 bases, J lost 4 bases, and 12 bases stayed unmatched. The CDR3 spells CATTEDRAVTYGYTF. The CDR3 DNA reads TGTGCCACCACCGAAGACAGGGCCGTGACCTATGGCTACACCTTC. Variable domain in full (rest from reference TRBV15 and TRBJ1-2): DAMVIQNPRYQVTQFGKPVTLSCSQTLNHNVMYWYQQKSSQAPKLLFHYYDKDFNNEADTPDNFQSRRPNTSFCFLDIRSPGLGDTAMYLCATTEDRAVTYGYTFGSGTRLTVV.